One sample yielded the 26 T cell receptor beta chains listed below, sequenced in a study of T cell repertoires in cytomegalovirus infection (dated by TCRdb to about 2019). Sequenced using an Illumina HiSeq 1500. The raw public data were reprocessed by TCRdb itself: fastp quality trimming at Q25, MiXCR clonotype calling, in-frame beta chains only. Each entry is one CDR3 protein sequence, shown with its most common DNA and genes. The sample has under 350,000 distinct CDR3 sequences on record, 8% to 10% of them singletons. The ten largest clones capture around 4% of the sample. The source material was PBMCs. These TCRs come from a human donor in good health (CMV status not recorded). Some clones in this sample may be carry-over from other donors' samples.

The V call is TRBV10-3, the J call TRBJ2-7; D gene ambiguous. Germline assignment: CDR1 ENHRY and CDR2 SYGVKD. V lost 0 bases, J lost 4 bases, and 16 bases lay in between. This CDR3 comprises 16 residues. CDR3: CAISESSLTRRYEQYF. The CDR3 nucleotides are TGTGCCATCAGTGAGTCATCACTGACACGGCGGTACGAGCAGTACTTC.

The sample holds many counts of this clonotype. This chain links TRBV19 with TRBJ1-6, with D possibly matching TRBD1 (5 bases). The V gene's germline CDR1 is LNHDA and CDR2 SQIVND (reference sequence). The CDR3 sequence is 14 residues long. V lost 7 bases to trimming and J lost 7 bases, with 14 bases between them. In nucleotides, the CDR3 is TGTGCCAGTAAGTGGGGCGAGAACAATTCACCCCTCCACTTT. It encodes CASKWGENNSPLHF.

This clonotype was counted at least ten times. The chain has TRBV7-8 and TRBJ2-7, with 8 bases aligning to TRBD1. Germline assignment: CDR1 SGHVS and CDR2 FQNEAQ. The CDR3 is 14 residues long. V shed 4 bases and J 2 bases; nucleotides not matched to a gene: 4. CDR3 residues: CASSSRTGPYEQYF. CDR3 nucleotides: TGTGCCAGCAGCTCCAGGACAGGGCCCTACGAGCAGTACTTC.

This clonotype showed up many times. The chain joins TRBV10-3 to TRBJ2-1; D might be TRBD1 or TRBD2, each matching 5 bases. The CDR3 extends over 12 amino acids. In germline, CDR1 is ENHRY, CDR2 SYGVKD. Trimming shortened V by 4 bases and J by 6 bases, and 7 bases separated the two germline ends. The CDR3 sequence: CAISGGSNEQFF. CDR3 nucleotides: TGTGCCATCAGTGGGGGGAGCAATGAGCAGTTCTTC.

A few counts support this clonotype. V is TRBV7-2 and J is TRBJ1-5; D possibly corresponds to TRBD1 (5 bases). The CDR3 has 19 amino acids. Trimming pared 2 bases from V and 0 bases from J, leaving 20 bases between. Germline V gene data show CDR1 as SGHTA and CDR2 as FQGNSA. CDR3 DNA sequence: TGTGCCAGCAGCTTAACCCCTTGGTCGGGGGATTATAGCAATCAGCCCCAGCATTTT. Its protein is CASSLTPWSGDYSNQPQHF. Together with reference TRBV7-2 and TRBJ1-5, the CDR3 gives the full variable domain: GAGVSQSPSNKVTEKGKDVELRCDPISGHTALYWYRQSLGQGLEFLIYFQGNSAPDKSGLPSDRFSAERTGGSVSTLTIQRTQQEDSAVYLCASSLTPWSGDYSNQPQHFGDGTRLSIL.

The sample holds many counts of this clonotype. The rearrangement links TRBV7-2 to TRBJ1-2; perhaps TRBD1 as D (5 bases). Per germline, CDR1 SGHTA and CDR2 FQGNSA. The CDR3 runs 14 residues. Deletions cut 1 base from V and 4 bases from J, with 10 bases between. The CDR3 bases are TGTGCCAGCAGCTTAGGGCAGGGAGCCTATGGCTACACCTTC. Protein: CASSLGQGAYGYTF.

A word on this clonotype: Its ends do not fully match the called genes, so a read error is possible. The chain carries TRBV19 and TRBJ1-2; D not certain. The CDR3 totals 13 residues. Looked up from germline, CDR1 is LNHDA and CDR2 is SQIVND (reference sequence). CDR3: CASSEGFSRIAGF. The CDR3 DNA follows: TGTGCCAGTAGCGAGGGATTTTCTCGTATCGCGGGCTTC.

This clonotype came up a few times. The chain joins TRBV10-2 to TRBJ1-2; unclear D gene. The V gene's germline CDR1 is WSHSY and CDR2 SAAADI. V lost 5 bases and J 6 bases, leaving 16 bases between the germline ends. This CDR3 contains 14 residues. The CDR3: CASSMTIRSHGYTF. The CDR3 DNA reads TGCGCCAGCAGTATGACTATCCGGTCCCATGGCTACACCTTC.

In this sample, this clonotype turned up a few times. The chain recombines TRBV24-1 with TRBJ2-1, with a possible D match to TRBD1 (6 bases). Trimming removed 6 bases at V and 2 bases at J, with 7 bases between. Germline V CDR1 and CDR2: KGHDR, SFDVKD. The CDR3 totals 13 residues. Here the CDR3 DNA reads TGTGCCACCAGTAACAGGGCCTACAATGAGCAGTTCTTC. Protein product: CATSNRAYNEQFF.

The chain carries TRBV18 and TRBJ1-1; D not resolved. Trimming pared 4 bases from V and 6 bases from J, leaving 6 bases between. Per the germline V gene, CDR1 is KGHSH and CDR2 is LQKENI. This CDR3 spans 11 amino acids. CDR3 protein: CASSRGAEAFF. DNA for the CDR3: TGTGCCAGCTCACGCGGCGCTGAAGCTTTCTTT.

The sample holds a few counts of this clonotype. The CDR3 DNA sequence: TGTGCCAGTAGTATAGATCGGGAAGGGCGGCACACTGAAGCTTTCTTT. Translating gives CASSIDREGRHTEAFF. V gene TRBV19 combines with J gene TRBJ1-1, with D unresolved. Germline V gives CDR1 LNHDA, CDR2 SQIVND (reference sequence). The CDR3 extends over 16 amino acids. Trimming took 0 bases from V and 3 from J, leaving 14 bases between them.

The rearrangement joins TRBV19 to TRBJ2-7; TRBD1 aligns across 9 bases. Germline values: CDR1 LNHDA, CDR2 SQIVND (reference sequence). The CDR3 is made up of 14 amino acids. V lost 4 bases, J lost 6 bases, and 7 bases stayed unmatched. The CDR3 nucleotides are TGTGCCAGTAGTACGGGACAGGGATATTCCGAGCAGTACTTC. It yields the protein CASSTGQGYSEQYF.

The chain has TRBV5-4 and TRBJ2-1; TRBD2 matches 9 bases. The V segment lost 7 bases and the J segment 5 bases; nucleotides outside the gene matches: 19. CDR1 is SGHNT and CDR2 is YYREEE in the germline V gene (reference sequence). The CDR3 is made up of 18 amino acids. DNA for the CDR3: TGTGCCAGCTCCCCAGGGCTAGCGGGGTTAGGGGGGAACAATGAGCAGTTCTTC. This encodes CASSPGLAGLGGNNEQFF.

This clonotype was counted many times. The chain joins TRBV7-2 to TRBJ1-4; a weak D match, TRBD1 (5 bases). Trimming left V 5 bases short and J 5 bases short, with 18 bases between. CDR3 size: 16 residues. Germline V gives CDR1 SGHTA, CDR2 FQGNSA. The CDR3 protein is CASSRQRELKNEKLFF. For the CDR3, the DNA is TGTGCCAGCAGCCGACAGAGGGAACTAAAGAATGAAAAACTGTTTTTT.

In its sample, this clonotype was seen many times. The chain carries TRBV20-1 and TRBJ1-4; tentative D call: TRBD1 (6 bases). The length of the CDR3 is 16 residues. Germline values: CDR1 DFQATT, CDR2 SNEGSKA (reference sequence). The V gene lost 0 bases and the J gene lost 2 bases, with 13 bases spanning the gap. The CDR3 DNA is TGCAGTGCTAGAGACATCTACAGGGTCACTAATGAAAAACTGTTTTTT. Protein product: CSARDIYRVTNEKLFF.

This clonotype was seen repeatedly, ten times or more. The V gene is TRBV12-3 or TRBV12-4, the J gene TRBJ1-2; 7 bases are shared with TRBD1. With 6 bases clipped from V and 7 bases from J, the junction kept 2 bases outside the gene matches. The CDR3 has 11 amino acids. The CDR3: CASRTGIGYTF. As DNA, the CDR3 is TGTGCCAGCAGGACAGGGATTGGCTACACCTTC.

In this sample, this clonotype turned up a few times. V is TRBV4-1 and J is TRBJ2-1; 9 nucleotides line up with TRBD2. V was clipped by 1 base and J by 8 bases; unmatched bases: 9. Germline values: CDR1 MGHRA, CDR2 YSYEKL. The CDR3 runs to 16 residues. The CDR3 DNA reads TGCGCCAGCAGCCAAGCATCCGGCGGGAGGGCCGATGAGCAGTTCTTC. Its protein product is CASSQASGGRADEQFF.

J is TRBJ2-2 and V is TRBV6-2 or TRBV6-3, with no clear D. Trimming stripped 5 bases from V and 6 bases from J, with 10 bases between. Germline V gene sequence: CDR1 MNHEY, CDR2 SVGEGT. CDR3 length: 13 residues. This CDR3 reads CASSRDTPGELFF. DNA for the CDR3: TGTGCCAGCAGTCGTGACACACCCGGGGAGCTGTTTTTT.

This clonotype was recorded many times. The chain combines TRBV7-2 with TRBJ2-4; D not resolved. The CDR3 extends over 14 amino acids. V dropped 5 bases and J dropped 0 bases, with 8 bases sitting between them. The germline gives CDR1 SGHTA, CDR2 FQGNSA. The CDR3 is CASSPYLAKNIQYF. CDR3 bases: TGTGCCAGCAGCCCCTACCTAGCCAAAAACATTCAGTACTTC.

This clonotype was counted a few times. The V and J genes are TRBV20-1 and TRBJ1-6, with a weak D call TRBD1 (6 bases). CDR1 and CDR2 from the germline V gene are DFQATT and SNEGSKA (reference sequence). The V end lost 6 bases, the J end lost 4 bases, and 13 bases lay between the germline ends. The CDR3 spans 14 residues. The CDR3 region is CSASGGPYNSPLHF. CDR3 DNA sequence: TGCAGTGCGTCCGGGGGGCCTTATAATTCACCCCTCCACTTT.

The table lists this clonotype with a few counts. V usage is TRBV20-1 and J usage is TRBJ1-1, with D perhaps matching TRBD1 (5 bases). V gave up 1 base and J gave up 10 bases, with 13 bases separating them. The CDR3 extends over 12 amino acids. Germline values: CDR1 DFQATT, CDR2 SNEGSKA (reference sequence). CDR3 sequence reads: CSARGSGTGAFF. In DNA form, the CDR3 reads TGCAGTGCTAGAGGGAGCGGGACGGGAGCTTTCTTT.

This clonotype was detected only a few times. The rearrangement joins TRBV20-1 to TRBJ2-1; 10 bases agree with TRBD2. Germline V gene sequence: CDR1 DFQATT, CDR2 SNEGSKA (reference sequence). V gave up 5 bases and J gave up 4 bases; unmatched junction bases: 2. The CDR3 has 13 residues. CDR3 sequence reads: CSAPLAGYNEQFF. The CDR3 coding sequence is TGCAGTGCTCCACTAGCGGGATACAATGAGCAGTTCTTC.

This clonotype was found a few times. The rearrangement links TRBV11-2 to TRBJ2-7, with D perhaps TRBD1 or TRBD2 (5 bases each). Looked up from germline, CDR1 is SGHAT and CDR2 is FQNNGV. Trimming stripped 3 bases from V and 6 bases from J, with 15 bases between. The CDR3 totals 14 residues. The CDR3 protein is CASSFSGTHLEQYF. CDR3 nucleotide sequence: TGTGCCAGCAGCTTCTCCGGGACCCACCTCGAGCAGTACTTC.

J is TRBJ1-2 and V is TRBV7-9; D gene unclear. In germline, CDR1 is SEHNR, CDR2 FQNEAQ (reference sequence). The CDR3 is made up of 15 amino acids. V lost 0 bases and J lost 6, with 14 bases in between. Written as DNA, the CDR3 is TGTGCCAGCAGCTTAGCCTCCCCGGCGGGCAATGGCTACACCTTC. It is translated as CASSLASPAGNGYTF. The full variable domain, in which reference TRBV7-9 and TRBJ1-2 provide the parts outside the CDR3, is DTGVSQNPRHKITKRGQNVTFRCDPISEHNRLYWYRQTLGQGPEFLTYFQNEAQLEKSRLLSDRFSAERPKGSFSTLEIQRTEQGDSAMYLCASSLASPAGNGYTFGSGTRLTVV.

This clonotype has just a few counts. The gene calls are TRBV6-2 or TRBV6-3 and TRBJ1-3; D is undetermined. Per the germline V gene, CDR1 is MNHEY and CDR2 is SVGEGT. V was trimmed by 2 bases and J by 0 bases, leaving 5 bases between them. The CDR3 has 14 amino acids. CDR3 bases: TGTGCCAGCAGTTACCGTCCCTCTGGAAACACCATATATTTT. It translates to CASSYRPSGNTIYF.

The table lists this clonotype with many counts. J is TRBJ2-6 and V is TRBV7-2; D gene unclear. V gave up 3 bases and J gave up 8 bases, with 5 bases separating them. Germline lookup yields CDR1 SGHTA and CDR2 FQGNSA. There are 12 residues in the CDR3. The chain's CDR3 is CASSFVTNVLTF. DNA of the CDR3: TGTGCCAGCAGCTTCGTGACCAACGTCCTGACTTTC.